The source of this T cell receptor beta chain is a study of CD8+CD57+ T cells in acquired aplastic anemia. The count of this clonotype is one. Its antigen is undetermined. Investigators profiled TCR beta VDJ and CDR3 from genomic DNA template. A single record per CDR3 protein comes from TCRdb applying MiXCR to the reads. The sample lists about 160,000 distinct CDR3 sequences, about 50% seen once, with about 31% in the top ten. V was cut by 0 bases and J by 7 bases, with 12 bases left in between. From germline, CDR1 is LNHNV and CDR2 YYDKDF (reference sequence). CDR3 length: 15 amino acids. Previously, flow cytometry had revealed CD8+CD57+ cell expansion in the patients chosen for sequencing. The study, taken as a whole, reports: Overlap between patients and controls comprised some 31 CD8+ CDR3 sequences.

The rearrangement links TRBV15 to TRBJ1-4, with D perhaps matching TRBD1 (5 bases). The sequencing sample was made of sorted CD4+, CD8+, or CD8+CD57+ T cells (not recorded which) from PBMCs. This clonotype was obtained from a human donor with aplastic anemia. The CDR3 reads CATSRDAWGTEKLFF. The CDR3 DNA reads TGTGCCACCAGCAGAGATGCCTGGGGGACTGAAAAACTGTTTTTT.